The present TCR beta chain was sequenced within a study of blood T cells in healthy people across ages. Germline CDR1 is MNHEY and CDR2 is SMNVEV (reference sequence). This CDR3 spans 16 amino acids. V lost 7 bases and J lost 0, with 19 bases in between. Alongside a J-beta primer mix, a sample-barcoded 5' primer served in a second PCR lasting roughly 7 to 11 cycles. With 12 random nucleotides, a template-switch adaptor tagged each individual cDNA molecule. TCRdb independently ran MiXCR on the 5' RACE reads; one entry per CDR3 protein. The table shows roughly 1,300,000 distinct CDR3 sequences, with roughly 60% occurring only once.

The TCR sequence derives from a man in his late teens or twenties in good health. The V and J genes are TRBV27 and TRBJ2-7, with D hard to call. The sequenced sample consisted of blood. For the CDR3, the DNA is TGTGCCAGCACTATAAGGTTGACACTCAGCTCCTACGAGCAGTACTTC. Translated, it gives CASTIRLTLSSYEQYF.